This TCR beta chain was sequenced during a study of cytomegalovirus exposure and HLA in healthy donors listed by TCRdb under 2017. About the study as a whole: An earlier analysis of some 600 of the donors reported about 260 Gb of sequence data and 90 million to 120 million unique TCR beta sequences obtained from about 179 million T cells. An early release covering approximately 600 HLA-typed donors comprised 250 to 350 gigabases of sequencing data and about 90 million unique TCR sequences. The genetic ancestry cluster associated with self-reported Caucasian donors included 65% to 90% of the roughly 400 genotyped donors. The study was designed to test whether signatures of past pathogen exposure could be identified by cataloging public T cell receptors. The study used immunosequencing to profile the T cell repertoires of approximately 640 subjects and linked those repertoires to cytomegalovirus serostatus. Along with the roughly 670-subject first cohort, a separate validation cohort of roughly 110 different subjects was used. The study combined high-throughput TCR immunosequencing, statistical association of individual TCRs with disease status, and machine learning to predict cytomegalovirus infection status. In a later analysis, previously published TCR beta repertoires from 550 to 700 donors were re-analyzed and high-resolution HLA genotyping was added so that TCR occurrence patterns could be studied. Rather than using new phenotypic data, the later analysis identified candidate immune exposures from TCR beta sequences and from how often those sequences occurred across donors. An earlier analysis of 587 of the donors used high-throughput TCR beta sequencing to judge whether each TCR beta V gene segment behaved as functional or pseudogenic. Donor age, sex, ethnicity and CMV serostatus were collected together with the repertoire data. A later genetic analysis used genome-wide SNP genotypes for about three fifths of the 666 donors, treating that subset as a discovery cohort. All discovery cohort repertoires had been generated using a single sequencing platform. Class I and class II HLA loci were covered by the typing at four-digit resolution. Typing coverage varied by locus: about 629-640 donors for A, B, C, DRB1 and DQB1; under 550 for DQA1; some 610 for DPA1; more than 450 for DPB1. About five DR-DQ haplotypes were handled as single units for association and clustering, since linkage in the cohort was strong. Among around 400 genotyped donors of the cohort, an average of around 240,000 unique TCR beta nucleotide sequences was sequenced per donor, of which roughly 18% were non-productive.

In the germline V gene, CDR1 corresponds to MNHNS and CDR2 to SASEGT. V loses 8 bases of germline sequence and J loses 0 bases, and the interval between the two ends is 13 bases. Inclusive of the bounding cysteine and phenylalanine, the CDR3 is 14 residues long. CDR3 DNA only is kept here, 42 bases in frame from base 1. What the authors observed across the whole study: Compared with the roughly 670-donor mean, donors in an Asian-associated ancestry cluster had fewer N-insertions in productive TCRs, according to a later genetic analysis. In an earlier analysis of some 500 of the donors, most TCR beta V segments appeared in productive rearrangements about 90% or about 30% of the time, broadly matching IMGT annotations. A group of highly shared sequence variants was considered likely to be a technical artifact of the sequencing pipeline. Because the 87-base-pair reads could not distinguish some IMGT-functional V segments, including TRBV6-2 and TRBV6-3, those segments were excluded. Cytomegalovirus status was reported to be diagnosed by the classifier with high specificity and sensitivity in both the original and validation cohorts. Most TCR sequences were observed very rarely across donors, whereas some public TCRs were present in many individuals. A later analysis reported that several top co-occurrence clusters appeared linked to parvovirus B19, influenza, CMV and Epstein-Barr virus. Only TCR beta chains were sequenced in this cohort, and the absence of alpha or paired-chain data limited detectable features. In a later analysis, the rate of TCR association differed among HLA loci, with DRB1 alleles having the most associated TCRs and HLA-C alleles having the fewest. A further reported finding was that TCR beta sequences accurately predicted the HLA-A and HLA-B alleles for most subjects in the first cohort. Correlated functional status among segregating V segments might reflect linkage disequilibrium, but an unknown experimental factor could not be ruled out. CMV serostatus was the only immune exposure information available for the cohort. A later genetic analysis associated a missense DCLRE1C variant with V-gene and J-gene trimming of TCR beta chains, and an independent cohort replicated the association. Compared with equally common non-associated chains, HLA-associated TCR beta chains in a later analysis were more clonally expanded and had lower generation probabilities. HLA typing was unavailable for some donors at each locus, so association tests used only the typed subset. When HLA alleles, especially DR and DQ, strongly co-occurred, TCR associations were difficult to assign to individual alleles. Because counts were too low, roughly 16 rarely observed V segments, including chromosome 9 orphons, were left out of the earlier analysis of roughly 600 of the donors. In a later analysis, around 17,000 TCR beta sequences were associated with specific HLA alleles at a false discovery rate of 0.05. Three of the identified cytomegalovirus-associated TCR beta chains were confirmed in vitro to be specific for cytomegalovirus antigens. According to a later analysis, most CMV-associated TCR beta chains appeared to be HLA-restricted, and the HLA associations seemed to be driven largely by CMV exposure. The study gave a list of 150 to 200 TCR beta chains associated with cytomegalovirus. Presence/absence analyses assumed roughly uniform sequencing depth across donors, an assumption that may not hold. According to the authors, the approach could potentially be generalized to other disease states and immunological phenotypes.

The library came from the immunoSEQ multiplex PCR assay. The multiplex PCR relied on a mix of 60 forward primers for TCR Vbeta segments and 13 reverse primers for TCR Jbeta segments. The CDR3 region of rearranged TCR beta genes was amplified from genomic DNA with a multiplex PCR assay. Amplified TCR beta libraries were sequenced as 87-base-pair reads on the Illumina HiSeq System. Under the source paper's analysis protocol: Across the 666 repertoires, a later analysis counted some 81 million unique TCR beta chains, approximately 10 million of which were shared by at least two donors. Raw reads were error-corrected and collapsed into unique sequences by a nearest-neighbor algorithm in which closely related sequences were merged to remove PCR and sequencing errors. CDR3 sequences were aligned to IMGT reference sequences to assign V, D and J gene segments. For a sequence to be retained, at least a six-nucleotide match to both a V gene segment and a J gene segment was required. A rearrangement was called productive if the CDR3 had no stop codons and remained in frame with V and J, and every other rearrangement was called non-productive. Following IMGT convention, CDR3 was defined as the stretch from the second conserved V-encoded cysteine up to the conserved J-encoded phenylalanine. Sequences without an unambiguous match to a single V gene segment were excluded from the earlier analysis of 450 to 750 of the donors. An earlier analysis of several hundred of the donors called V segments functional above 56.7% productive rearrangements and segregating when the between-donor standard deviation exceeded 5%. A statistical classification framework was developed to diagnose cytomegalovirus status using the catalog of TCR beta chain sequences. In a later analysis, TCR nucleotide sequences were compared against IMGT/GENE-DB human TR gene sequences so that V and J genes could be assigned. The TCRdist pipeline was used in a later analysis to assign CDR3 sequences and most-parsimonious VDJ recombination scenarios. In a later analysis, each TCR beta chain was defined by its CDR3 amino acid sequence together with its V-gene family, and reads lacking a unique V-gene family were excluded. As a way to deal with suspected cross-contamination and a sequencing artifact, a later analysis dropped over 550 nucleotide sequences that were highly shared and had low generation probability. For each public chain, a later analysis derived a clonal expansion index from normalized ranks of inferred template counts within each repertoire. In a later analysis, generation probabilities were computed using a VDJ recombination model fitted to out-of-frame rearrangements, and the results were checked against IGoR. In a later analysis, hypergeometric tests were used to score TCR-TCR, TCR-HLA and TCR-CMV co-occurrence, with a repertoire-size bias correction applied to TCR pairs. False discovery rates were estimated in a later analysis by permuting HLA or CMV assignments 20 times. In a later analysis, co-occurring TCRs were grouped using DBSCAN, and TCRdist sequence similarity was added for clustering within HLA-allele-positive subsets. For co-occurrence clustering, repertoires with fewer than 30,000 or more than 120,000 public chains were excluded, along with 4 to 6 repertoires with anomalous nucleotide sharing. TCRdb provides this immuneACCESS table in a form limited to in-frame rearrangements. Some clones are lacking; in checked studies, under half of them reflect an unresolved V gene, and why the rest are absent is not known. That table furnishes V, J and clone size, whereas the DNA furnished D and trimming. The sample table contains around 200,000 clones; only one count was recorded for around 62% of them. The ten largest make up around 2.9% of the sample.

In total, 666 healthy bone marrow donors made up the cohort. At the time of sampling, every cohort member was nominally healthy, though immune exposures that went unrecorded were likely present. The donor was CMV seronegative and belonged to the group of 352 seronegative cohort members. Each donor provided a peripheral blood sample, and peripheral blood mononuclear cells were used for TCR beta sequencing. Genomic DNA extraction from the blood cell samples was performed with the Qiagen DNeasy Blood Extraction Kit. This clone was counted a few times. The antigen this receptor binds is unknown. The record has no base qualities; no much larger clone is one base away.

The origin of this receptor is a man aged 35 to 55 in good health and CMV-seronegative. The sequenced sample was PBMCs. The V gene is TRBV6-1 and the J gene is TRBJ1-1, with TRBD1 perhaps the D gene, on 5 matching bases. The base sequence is TGTGCCAGCTCTGTTTCAGGGATGAACACTGAAGCTTTCTTT. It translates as CASSVSGMNTEAFF.